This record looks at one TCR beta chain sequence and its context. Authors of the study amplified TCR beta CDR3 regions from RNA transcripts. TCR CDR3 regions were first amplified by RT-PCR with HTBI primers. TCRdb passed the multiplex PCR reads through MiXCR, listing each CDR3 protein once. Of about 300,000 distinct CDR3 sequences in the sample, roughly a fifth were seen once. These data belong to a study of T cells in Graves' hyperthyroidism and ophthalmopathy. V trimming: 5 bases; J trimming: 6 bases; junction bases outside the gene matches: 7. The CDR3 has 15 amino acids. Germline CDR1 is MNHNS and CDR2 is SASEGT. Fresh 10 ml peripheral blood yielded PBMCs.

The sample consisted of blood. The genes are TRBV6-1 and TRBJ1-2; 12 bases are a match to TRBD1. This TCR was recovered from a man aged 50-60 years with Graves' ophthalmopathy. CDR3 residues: CASSTSGTGGDGYTF. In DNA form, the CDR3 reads TGTGCCAGCAGTACATCCGGGACAGGGGGCGATGGCTACACCTTC.